This entry lists 26 T cell receptor beta chains sequenced from one sample in a study of CD8 T cells in ankylosing spondylitis (dated by TCRdb to between 2016 and 2019). The method was 5' RACE. These reads were obtained on an Illumina HiSeq 2500. TCRdb reran the public reads through fastp at Q25 and MiXCR, keeping productive beta chains. Rows are combined by CDR3 protein, so each entry shows the most common genes and DNA. The sample table contains 30,000 to 45,000 distinct CDR3 sequences; only one count was recorded for approximately 3% of them. The leading ten clones occupy about 3% of the sample. The sequenced sample was blood, either unsorted or a sorted T cell fraction (not recorded which). The source of these receptors is a male donor with ankylosing spondylitis or in good health (not recorded which).

The table lists this clonotype with many counts. The chain employs TRBV9 and TRBJ2-1, with D possibly matching TRBD2 (6 bases). The length of the CDR3 is 15 residues. Trimming took 0 bases from V and 7 from J, leaving 14 bases between them. Looked up from germline, CDR1 is SGDLS and CDR2 is YYNGEE. The CDR3: CASSVAAGGYNEQFF. For the CDR3, the DNA is TGTGCCAGCAGCGTAGCGGCCGGGGGTTATAATGAGCAGTTCTTC.

In this sample, this clonotype turned up many times. The rearrangement uses TRBV9 and TRBJ1-6, with 10 bases lining up with TRBD1. Trimming at V came to 4 bases and at J to 8 bases, leaving 6 bases not matched to a gene. CDR1 and CDR2 (germline): SGDLS, YYNGEE. This CDR3 region has 15 residues. The CDR3 coding sequence is TGTGCCAGCAGCAGGGACAGGGGTGTGGATTCACCCCTCCACTTT. Translated, it gives CASSRDRGVDSPLHF.

This clonotype was seen repeatedly, ten times or more. This rearrangement joins TRBV9 to TRBJ2-1; D is undetermined. The CDR3 spans 14 residues. Between the trimmed V and J ends, which lost 4 bases and 0 bases, there was a span of 8 bases. Germline loops: CDR1 SGDLS, CDR2 YYNGEE. CDR3 DNA: TGTGCCAGCAGCCAAGGTAGCTCCTACAATGAGCAGTTCTTC. It codes for CASSQGSSYNEQFF.

In this sample, this clonotype turned up many times. The chain recombines TRBV9 with TRBJ2-3; tentative D call: TRBD1 (5 bases). Germline V gene data show CDR1 as SGDLS and CDR2 as YYNGEE. V shed 5 bases and J shed 2 bases, with 9 bases lying between them. The CDR3 runs 13 residues. The chain's CDR3 is CASSRQTTDTQYF. In DNA, the CDR3 is TGTGCCAGCAGTAGACAGACCACAGATACGCAGTATTTT.

This clonotype appeared many times. V gene TRBV9 combines with J gene TRBJ2-2, with D perhaps matching TRBD2 (7 bases). The CDR3 has 16 amino acids. Germline CDR1 is SGDLS and CDR2 is YYNGEE. The germline V and J ends were trimmed by 5 bases and 4 bases, with 18 bases remaining between them. CDR3 sequence (DNA): TGTGCCAGCAGACCGGGGGGCAGTTTGACCACCGGGGAGCTGTTTTTT. Translated: CASRPGGSLTTGELFF.

This clonotype has a count of ten or more. The chain combines TRBV9 with TRBJ1-2; D is perhaps TRBD1 (6 bases). CDR1 is SGDLS and CDR2 is YYNGEE in the germline V gene. V lost 3 bases to trimming and J lost 5 bases, with 17 bases between them. The CDR3 has 15 residues. The CDR3 loop reads CASSAHLDREYGYTF. The CDR3 nucleotides are TGTGCCAGCAGCGCCCACTTGGACAGAGAATATGGCTACACCTTC.

This clonotype was counted many times. V and J are TRBV9 and TRBJ2-1; 8 bases agree with TRBD2. Germline CDR1 SGDLS, CDR2 YYNGEE. V trimming: 0 bases; J trimming: 2 bases; junction bases outside the gene matches: 4. The CDR3 sequence is 16 residues long. In nucleotides, the CDR3 is TGTGCCAGCAGCGTAGGTCCCGGGAGGGCCTACAATGAGCAGTTCTTC. Encoded protein: CASSVGPGRAYNEQFF.

This clonotype was seen at least ten times. CDR3 coding DNA: TGTGCCAGCAGCCCACAGGGCTCCTACAATGAGCAGTTCTTC. Translation: CASSPQGSYNEQFF. The rearrangement joins TRBV9 to TRBJ2-1; TRBD1 is a possible D gene (6 bases). The CDR3 has 14 amino acids. Germline V gene lookup returns CDR1 SGDLS and CDR2 YYNGEE. The germline V and J ends were trimmed by 4 bases and 0 bases, with 8 bases remaining between them.

At least ten counts were recorded for this clonotype. V and J are TRBV24-1 and TRBJ2-1, with D maybe TRBD2 (5 bases). CDR1 KGHDR and CDR2 SFDVKD come from the germline V gene. The CDR3 contains 15 residues. Trimming shortened V by 7 bases and J by 4 bases, and 16 bases separated the two germline ends. The CDR3 sequence is CATREPGSRYNEQFF. The DNA for the CDR3 is TGTGCCACCAGGGAGCCGGGGAGTCGGTACAATGAGCAGTTCTTC.

This clonotype was seen many times. The rearrangement joins TRBV9 to TRBJ2-1; D perhaps matches TRBD1 (5 bases). CDR3 size: 13 residues. V gave up 2 bases and J gave up 9 bases, with 12 bases separating them. Germline lookup yields CDR1 SGDLS and CDR2 YYNGEE. The CDR3 here is CASSVETQGEQFF. In DNA, the CDR3 is TGTGCCAGCAGCGTCGAAACGCAGGGTGAGCAGTTCTTC. Variable domain in full (rest from reference TRBV9 and TRBJ2-1): DSGVTQTPKHLITATGQRVTLRCSPRSGDLSVYWYQQSLDQGLQFLIQYYNGEERAKGNILERFSAQQFPDLHSELNLSSLELGDSALYFCASSVETQGEQFFGPGTRLTVL.

This clonotype was picked up many times. The rearrangement links TRBV9 to TRBJ2-3; 13 bases fit TRBD2. This CDR3 spans 17 amino acids. Germline CDR1 and CDR2: SGDLS and YYNGEE. V lost 0 bases to trimming and J lost 11 bases; unmatched junction nucleotides: 12. The CDR3 here is CASSVGGTSGIRGGQYF. In DNA form, the CDR3 reads TGTGCCAGCAGCGTAGGAGGGACTAGCGGGATCCGAGGTGGGCAGTATTTT.

This clonotype was counted many times. The V gene is TRBV9, the J gene TRBJ2-6; 8 nucleotides match TRBD1. The CDR3 has 17 amino acids. Germline-derived CDR1 and CDR2 are SGDLS and YYNGEE. Trimming removed 3 bases from V and 2 bases from J; junction bases left unmatched: 7. The CDR3 loop is CASSATGVYAGANVLTF. In DNA form, the CDR3 reads TGTGCCAGCAGCGCGACAGGGGTCTACGCTGGGGCCAACGTCCTGACTTTC.

This clonotype was counted many times. V and J are TRBV9 and TRBJ2-5; a possible D gene is TRBD1 (7 bases). From germline, CDR1 is SGDLS and CDR2 YYNGEE. V lost 3 bases and J 5 bases, leaving 20 bases between the germline ends. The CDR3 has 16 residues. The CDR3 DNA reads TGTGCCAGCAGCGCAAGAACAGGGGAGGCTGTGGAGACCCAGTACTTC. Translated, it gives CASSARTGEAVETQYF.

This clonotype occurred many times. The CDR3 reads CASSLRATADTQYF. DNA for the CDR3: TGTGCCAGCTCGCTCCGGGCCACGGCAGATACGCAGTATTTT. The genes are TRBV9 and TRBJ2-3; D not certain. The germline V gene encodes CDR1 SGDLS and CDR2 YYNGEE. There are 14 residues in the CDR3. Trimming pared 7 bases from V and 4 bases from J, leaving 16 bases between.

Ten or more counts support this clonotype. The chain uses TRBV9 and TRBJ1-1; 7 nucleotides align to TRBD1. Looked up from germline, CDR1 is SGDLS and CDR2 is YYNGEE. The CDR3 runs 17 residues. J lost 3 bases, V lost 0 bases, and 11 bases had no gene match. In nucleotides, the CDR3 is TGTGCCAGCAGCGTAGGGACAGGAGCTTTGATTCACACTGAAGCTTTCTTT. It specifies CASSVGTGALIHTEAFF. The entire variable domain, with the rest obtained from reference TRBV9 and TRBJ1-1, is as follows: DSGVTQTPKHLITATGQRVTLRCSPRSGDLSVYWYQQSLDQGLQFLIQYYNGEERAKGNILERFSAQQFPDLHSELNLSSLELGDSALYFCASSVGTGALIHTEAFFGQGTRLTVV.

This clonotype was recorded many times. The chain links TRBV9 to TRBJ2-3; D assignment may be TRBD1 or TRBD2 (5 bases each). V lost 0 bases, J lost 4 bases, and 12 bases lay in between. Germline lookup yields CDR1 SGDLS and CDR2 YYNGEE. The CDR3 has 15 amino acids. The CDR3 here is CASSVAGRGPDTQYF. In nucleotides, the CDR3 is TGTGCCAGCAGCGTAGCGGGGCGAGGACCAGATACGCAGTATTTT.

This clonotype appeared many times. The chain links TRBV9 to TRBJ2-3, with D unresolved. From germline, CDR1 is SGDLS and CDR2 YYNGEE. The CDR3 length is 15 residues. V dropped 0 bases and J dropped 1 base, with 9 bases sitting between them. This CDR3 is CASSVGSQRTDTQYF. For the CDR3, the DNA is TGTGCCAGCAGCGTAGGATCCCAGCGCACAGATACGCAGTATTTT.

The sample holds many counts of this clonotype. This chain connects TRBV9 to TRBJ2-1, with 8 bases identical to TRBD1. This CDR3 is 15 amino acids long. Germline-derived CDR1 and CDR2 are SGDLS and YYNGEE. The V gene end was trimmed by 4 bases and the J gene end by 2 bases; junction bases not matched to a gene: 5. In DNA, the CDR3 is TGTGCCAGCAGCCCTCGACAGGGGACCTACAATGAGCAGTTCTTC. It is translated as CASSPRQGTYNEQFF.

This clonotype was seen at least ten times. The chain combines TRBV29-1 with TRBJ1-1, with D possibly being TRBD1 (5 bases). The length of the CDR3 is 16 residues. From germline, CDR1 is SQVTM and CDR2 ANQGSEA. Trimming pared 1 base from V and 5 bases from J, leaving 20 bases between. CDR3 residues: CSVEAGGVTFRTEAFF. CDR3 DNA: TGCAGCGTTGAAGCAGGAGGGGTAACGTTTCGGACTGAAGCTTTCTTT.

At least ten counts were recorded for this clonotype. The V and J genes are TRBV7-3 and TRBJ2-7; 15 bases agree with TRBD2. V was clipped by 6 bases and J by 4 bases; unmatched bases: 7. This CDR3 region has 16 residues. Germline assignment: CDR1 SGHTA and CDR2 FQGTGA. CDR3 sequence (DNA): TGTGCCAGCAGTTTAGGACTAGCGGGAGGGATGTACGAGCAGTACGTC. It yields the protein CASSLGLAGGMYEQYV.

This clonotype was seen at least ten times. The gene calls are TRBV9 and TRBJ2-2; D unresolved. CDR3 length: 15 amino acids. Between the trimmed V and J ends, which lost 4 bases and 0 bases, there was a span of 10 bases. In germline, CDR1 is SGDLS, CDR2 YYNGEE. DNA of the CDR3: TGTGCCAGCAGCCCCGTGCTAGCGAACACCGGGGAGCTGTTTTTT. Translation: CASSPVLANTGELFF.

This clonotype showed up many times. The V call is TRBV9, the J call TRBJ2-2; 11 nucleotides match TRBD2. Germline CDR1 is SGDLS and CDR2 is YYNGEE. The V gene end was trimmed by 0 bases and the J gene end by 0 bases; junction bases not matched to a gene: 4. The CDR3 spans 18 residues. CDR3 sequence (DNA): TGTGCCAGCAGCGTAGGACTAGCGGGGCGCTCGAACACCGGGGAGCTGTTTTTT. Amino acids: CASSVGLAGRSNTGELFF. Full variable domain (outside the CDR3, taken from reference TRBV9 and TRBJ2-2): DSGVTQTPKHLITATGQRVTLRCSPRSGDLSVYWYQQSLDQGLQFLIQYYNGEERAKGNILERFSAQQFPDLHSELNLSSLELGDSALYFCASSVGLAGRSNTGELFFGEGSRLTVL.

This clonotype showed up many times. The CDR3 coding sequence is TGTGCCAGCAGCGTCGGGACAGGGCGAGTTGGCTACACCTTC. It specifies CASSVGTGRVGYTF. This chain connects TRBV9 to TRBJ1-2, with 9 bases identical to TRBD1. CDR1 and CDR2 (germline): SGDLS, YYNGEE. The CDR3 has 14 residues. V lost 2 bases and J lost 7; bases outside the gene matches: 6.

This clonotype was counted ten times or more. The V call is TRBV9, the J call TRBJ2-3; 8 bases align to TRBD2. Losses at the gene ends were 0 bases for V and 1 base for J; bases not matched to a gene: 4. This CDR3 contains 16 residues. CDR1 SGDLS and CDR2 YYNGEE come from the germline V gene. This CDR3 is CASSVDSGGRTDTQYF. For the CDR3, the DNA is TGTGCCAGCAGCGTAGACAGCGGGGGTCGCACAGATACGCAGTATTTT. Based on the CDR3 plus reference TRBV9 and TRBJ2-3, the full variable domain is DSGVTQTPKHLITATGQRVTLRCSPRSGDLSVYWYQQSLDQGLQFLIQYYNGEERAKGNILERFSAQQFPDLHSELNLSSLELGDSALYFCASSVDSGGRTDTQYFGPGTRLTVL.

The table lists this clonotype with many counts. The chain is built from TRBV9 and TRBJ2-1, with D perhaps assigned TRBD1 or TRBD2 (6 bases each). The germline V and J ends were trimmed by 4 bases and 0 bases, with 17 bases remaining between them. The CDR3 sequence is 17 residues long. Germline V CDR1 and CDR2: SGDLS, YYNGEE. The DNA for the CDR3 is TGTGCCAGCAGCACCAGTAGGGGGGTAGACTCCTACAATGAGCAGTTCTTC. Translation gives CASSTSRGVDSYNEQFF.

In this sample, this clonotype turned up many times. The chain combines TRBV9 with TRBJ1-1, with D possibly TRBD1 on 6 matching bases. The germline CDR1 and CDR2 sequences are SGDLS and YYNGEE. This CDR3 is built from 16 residues. With 3 bases removed from V and 4 bases from J, the gap between germline ends came to 19 bases. This CDR3 is CASSGTGGEGSTEAFF. The CDR3 DNA reads as TGTGCCAGCAGCGGAACTGGGGGCGAGGGGAGCACTGAAGCTTTCTTT.